A single sample gave rise to the 28 T cell receptor beta chains below, sequenced in a study of beta chain features in type 1 diabetes. Reverse transcribing all isolated RNA meant expressed TCRB transcripts were sequenced. Using immunoSEQ multiplex PCR, the repertoire was profiled, and TCRdb retains in-frame clones only, with some absent. This sample yields 900,000 or so clones, of which roughly a sixth are seen a single time; around 0.02% belongs to the top ten. Material for sequencing was naive CD4+ T cells from blood. These receptors were obtained from a woman aged 18-29 years in good health.

There are a few counts of this clone. This chain joins TRBV2 and TRBJ1-5; TRBD1 matches at 7 bases. There are 18 residues in the CDR3. Germline lookup yields CDR1 SNHLY and CDR2 FYNNEI. The V segment lost 7 bases and the J segment 0 bases; nucleotides outside the gene matches: 15. As DNA, the CDR3 is TGTGCCAGCAAGGAGGGGGCATCTTTGCCTCATAGCAATCAGCCCCAGCATTTT. Encoded protein: CASKEGASLPHSNQPQHF.

In this sample, this clone turned up once. This chain connects TRBV9 to TRBJ2-5, with a possible D match to TRBD2 (5 bases). The CDR3 is 14 residues long. V lost 0 bases and J lost 2, with 8 bases in between. Per the germline V gene, CDR1 is SGDLS and CDR2 is YYNGEE. The CDR3 bases are TGTGCCAGCAGCGTAGGGGAGTGGCAAGAGACCCAGTACTTC. Amino acid sequence: CASSVGEWQETQYF. Supplemented by reference TRBV9 and TRBJ2-5, the full variable domain reads DSGVTQTPKHLITATGQRVTLRCSPRSGDLSVYWYQQSLDQGLQFLIQYYNGEERAKGNILERFSAQQFPDLHSELNLSSLELGDSALYFCASSVGEWQETQYFGPGTRLLVL.

In regard to this clone: The sample carries other DNA sequences with the same CDR3. In nucleotides, the CDR3 is TGCAGTGCCCGGACAGATACGCAGTATTTT. Its protein is CSARTDTQYF. The chain recombines TRBV20-1 with TRBJ2-3; no clear D. The CDR3 sequence is 10 residues long. Trimming stripped 6 bases from V and 3 bases from J, with 4 bases between. Germline V gives CDR1 DFQATT, CDR2 SNEGSKA (reference sequence).

This sequence joins TRBV11-2 and TRBJ1-3; D not resolved. This CDR3 spans 13 amino acids. Trimming pared 6 bases from V and 4 bases from J, leaving 10 bases between. CDR1 is SGHAT, CDR2 FQNNGV, per germline. CDR3 coding DNA: TGTGCCAGCAGTCCCGCGGCCGGAAACACCATATATTTT. This encodes CASSPAAGNTIYF. Together with reference TRBV11-2 and TRBJ1-3, the CDR3 gives the full variable domain: EAGVAQSPRYKIIEKRQSVAFWCNPISGHATLYWYQQILGQGPKLLIQFQNNGVVDDSQLPKDRFSAERLKGVDSTLKIQPAKLEDSAVYLCASSPAAGNTIYFGEGSWLTVV.

This clone was detected a few times. The chain has TRBV15 and TRBJ1-5; no clear D gene. The CDR3 loop spans 15 amino acids. V lost 0 bases and J lost 2, with 8 bases in between. CDR1 is LNHNV, CDR2 YYDKDF, per germline (reference sequence). The CDR3 spells CATSRDLAGNQPQHF. The CDR3, as DNA: TGTGCCACCAGCAGAGATCTCGCGGGCAATCAGCCCCAGCATTTT. The whole variable domain, remainder taken from reference TRBV15 and TRBJ1-5, is DAMVIQNPRYQVTQFGKPVTLSCSQTLNHNVMYWYQQKSSQAPKLLFHYYDKDFNNEADTPDNFQSRRPNTSFCFLDIRSPGLGDTAMYLCATSRDLAGNQPQHFGDGTRLSIL.

This chain uses TRBV29-1 with TRBJ2-1; D is possibly TRBD2 (9 bases). CDR3 size: 20 residues. The germline V and J ends were trimmed by 7 bases and 3 bases, with 34 bases remaining between them. Germline V CDR1 and CDR2: SQVTM, ANQGSEA. The DNA for the CDR3 is TGCAGCGCCGGGGCCGGGACAGGAATAAGCGGGAGGCCTTTCTACAATGAGCAGTTCTTC. It encodes CSAGAGTGISGRPFYNEQFF.

This clone has only a few counts. The V gene is TRBV10-3, the J gene TRBJ1-1; possible D gene TRBD1, 5 bases. Germline CDR1 reads ENHRY; CDR2 reads SYGVKD. This CDR3 comprises 14 residues. V lost 4 bases to trimming and J lost 4 bases, with 13 bases between them. The CDR3: CAISVTGGSTEAFF. The CDR3 DNA follows: TGTGCCATCAGTGTTACGGGGGGGAGCACTGAAGCTTTCTTT.

The chain joins TRBV6-6 to TRBJ2-1; D is possibly TRBD2 (5 bases). CDR1 and CDR2 from the germline V gene are MNHNY and SVGAGI (reference sequence). V was trimmed by 5 bases and J by 9 bases, leaving 11 bases between them. CDR3 size: 12 residues. CDR3 bases: TGTGCCAGCAGTACACTAGATCTTGAGCAGTTCTTC. As protein: CASSTLDLEQFF.

About this clone itself: This same CDR3 is encoded by further DNA sequences in the sample. This sequence joins TRBV28 and TRBJ2-5; D remains unclear. V lost 7 bases and J lost 5, with 5 bases in between. The CDR3 totals 10 residues. Germline V gives CDR1 MDHEN, CDR2 SYDVKM. CDR3 DNA: TGTGCCAGCATGGGGGAGACCCAGTACTTC. The encoded protein is CASMGETQYF.

CDR3 amino acids: CASSRRGGSYEQYF. CDR3 bases: TGTGCCAGTTCCCGGCGGGGCGGTTCCTACGAGCAGTACTTC. This chain links TRBV5-4 with TRBJ2-7; D is possibly TRBD2 (6 bases). Germline lookup yields CDR1 SGHNT and CDR2 YYREEE (reference sequence). This CDR3 is 14 amino acids long. V lost 8 bases, J lost 1 base, and 16 bases lay in between. Combining the CDR3 with reference TRBV5-4 and TRBJ2-7 gives the whole variable domain ETGVTQSPTHLIKTRGQQVTLRCSSQSGHNTVSWYQQALGQGPQFIFQYYREEENGRGNFPPRFSGLQFPNYSSELNVNALELDDSALYLCASSRRGGSYEQYFGPGTRLTVT.

This clone was seen a handful of times. The rearrangement joins TRBV19 to TRBJ2-1, with TRBD1 matching 8 bases. This CDR3 spans 16 amino acids. With 5 bases clipped from V and 5 bases from J, the junction kept 11 bases outside the gene matches. CDR1 LNHDA and CDR2 SQIVND come from the germline V gene (reference sequence). CDR3 DNA sequence: TGTGCCAGTAGTCCAGGGGACAGGAGGAACAACAATGAGCAGTTCTTC. Its protein is CASSPGDRRNNNEQFF.

The rearrangement uses TRBV9 and TRBJ1-5; 7 nucleotides agree with TRBD1. From germline, CDR1 is SGDLS and CDR2 YYNGEE. V was pared by 0 bases and J by 6 bases, with 6 bases of the junction left unmatched. CDR3 length equals 15 residues. The CDR3 loop reads CASSVDKGAFQPQHF. DNA for the CDR3: TGTGCCAGCAGCGTAGATAAGGGGGCTTTTCAGCCCCAGCATTTT.

This chain joins TRBV19 and TRBJ2-6; 10 bases align to TRBD1. The CDR3 runs 20 residues. Germline V gene sequence: CDR1 LNHDA, CDR2 SQIVND (reference sequence). V shed 3 bases, J shed 2 bases, and the junction held 13 bases outside the gene matches. CDR3 amino acids: CASSIPHGQGVRPGANVLTF. CDR3 bases: TGTGCCAGTAGTATCCCGCACGGACAGGGGGTTCGCCCTGGGGCCAACGTCCTGACTTTC.

CDR3 in amino acids: CAISESIIPRDSRDTEAFF. CDR3 nucleotide sequence: TGTGCCATCAGTGAGTCGATTATTCCTCGGGACAGTCGGGACACTGAAGCTTTCTTT. This sequence joins TRBV10-3 and TRBJ1-1; 7 bases line up with TRBD1. Germline V CDR1 and CDR2: ENHRY, SYGVKD. J was trimmed by 3 bases and V by 0 bases; bases with no gene match: 16. CDR3 length: 19 amino acids.

This clone was counted once. The missing conserved phenylalanine or tryptophan at the end of this CDR3 makes a read error likely. This sequence joins TRBV5-6 and TRBJ2-2, with D possibly matching TRBD2 (5 bases). The CDR3 extends over 15 amino acids. Deletions cut 4 bases from V and 1 base from J, with 11 bases between. In germline, CDR1 is SGHDT, CDR2 YYEEEE. CDR3 sequence reads: CASSPHGGNTGELFL. The CDR3 nucleotides are TGTGCCAGCAGCCCCCACGGAGGGAACACCGGGGAGCTGTTTCTT.

This clone was counted only a few times. Here the CDR3 DNA reads TGTGCCAGCAGCTTCGGGACAGGGGCCGAGACCCAGTACTTC. This translates into CASSFGTGAETQYF. The chain joins TRBV5-4 to TRBJ2-5; 10 positions agree with TRBD1. Trimming cost V 2 bases and J 5 bases; bases outside gene matches: 3. The CDR3 is 14 amino acids. The germline V gene encodes CDR1 SGHNT and CDR2 YYREEE (reference sequence).

CDR3 amino acids: CASKRLAVSSEQFF. The CDR3 region has the DNA TGTGCCAGTAAAAGACTAGCGGTATCCAGTGAGCAGTTCTTC. The gene calls are TRBV19 and TRBJ2-1; 9 nucleotides line up with TRBD2. CDR1 and CDR2 (germline): LNHDA, SQIVND (reference sequence). The CDR3 is 14 amino acids. V was pared by 7 bases and J by 9 bases, with 10 bases of the junction left unmatched.

The chain carries TRBV6-5 and TRBJ2-7, with 9 bases identical to TRBD2. Germline CDR1 and CDR2: MNHEY and SVGAGI. The CDR3 extends over 15 amino acids. V lost 0 bases and J lost 7; bases outside the gene matches: 7. The chain's CDR3 is CASSYSPALAGEQYF. The CDR3 DNA reads as TGTGCCAGCAGTTACTCGCCGGCACTAGCGGGTGAGCAGTACTTC.

The chain combines TRBV5-6 with TRBJ2-5, with 8 bases lining up with TRBD2. The closer fit of TRBJ2-7 to the DNA end suggests the J call may be wrong. The germline V gene encodes CDR1 SGHDT and CDR2 YYEEEE. The length of the CDR3 is 15 residues. CDR3 sequence: CASRPGTSLVHEQYF. The DNA for the CDR3 is TGTGCCAGCAGACCCGGGACTAGTCTGGTCCACGAGCAGTACTTC.

This clone showed up just a few times. The chain is built from TRBV5-6 and TRBJ2-2; D possibly matches TRBD1 or TRBD2 (5 bases each). Germline CDR1 reads SGHDT; CDR2 reads YYEEEE. The V end lost 2 bases, the J end lost 4 bases, and 12 bases lay between the germline ends. The CDR3 has 15 amino acids. The CDR3 sequence: CASSFIGTTTGELFF. The CDR3 DNA reads TGTGCCAGCAGCTTTATCGGGACCACCACCGGGGAGCTGTTTTTT.

The sample holds a few counts of this clone. The chain couples TRBV28 to TRBJ2-7, with D unclear. CDR1 MDHEN and CDR2 SYDVKM come from the germline V gene. The length of the CDR3 is 14 residues. V dropped 2 bases and J dropped 0 bases, with 8 bases sitting between them. The CDR3 DNA sequence: TGTGCCAGCAGTTTAAGTCTTTCCTCCTACGAGCAGTACTTC. Translated, it gives CASSLSLSSYEQYF. Filled out from reference TRBV28 and TRBJ2-7, the complete variable domain reads DVKVTQSSRYLVKRTGEKVFLECVQDMDHENMFWYRQDPGLGLRLIYFSYDVKMKEKGDIPEGYSVSREKKERFSLILESASTNQTSMYLCASSLSLSSYEQYFGPGTRLTVT.

The chain uses TRBV5-6 and TRBJ2-5; 7 nucleotides align to TRBD2. Germline V gives CDR1 SGHDT, CDR2 YYEEEE. With V trimmed by 0 bases and J by 3 bases, 2 bases remained unmatched. CDR3 size: 14 residues. This chain's CDR3 is CASSLGEGEETQYF. CDR3 DNA: TGTGCCAGCAGCTTGGGGGAGGGAGAAGAGACCCAGTACTTC.

This clone appeared a few times. This chain links TRBV19 with TRBJ2-1; tentative D call: TRBD2 (6 bases). The CDR3 sequence is 14 residues long. Germline CDR1 and CDR2: LNHDA and SQIVND (reference sequence). Trimming shortened V by 3 bases and J by 7 bases, and 13 bases separated the two germline ends. The CDR3 DNA is TGTGCCAGTAGTATGGACTACCGGGGGAATGAGCAGTTCTTC. This translates into CASSMDYRGNEQFF.

This clone has a handful of counts. This chain connects TRBV7-2 to TRBJ2-5, with D possibly matching TRBD2 (5 bases). V was shortened by 1 base and J by 5 bases, with 11 bases between the two germline ends. CDR1 is SGHTA and CDR2 is FQGNSA in the germline V gene. CDR3 length equals 14 residues. CDR3 loop: CASSLVASSETQYF. Here the CDR3 DNA reads TGTGCCAGCAGCTTAGTCGCTAGCTCTGAGACCCAGTACTTC.

This clone was found a few times. The V gene is TRBV10-3, the J gene TRBJ2-1; no clear D. V was trimmed by 5 bases and J by 4 bases, leaving 3 bases between them. Germline CDR1 reads ENHRY; CDR2 reads SYGVKD. The CDR3 runs to 11 residues. The CDR3 loop is CAISRYNEQFF. The CDR3 coding sequence is TGTGCCATCAGTAGATACAATGAGCAGTTCTTC.

The sample holds a few counts of this clone. This chain uses TRBV28 with TRBJ1-3; tentative D call: TRBD1 (5 bases). The CDR3 length is 16 residues. Germline V gene lookup returns CDR1 MDHEN and CDR2 SYDVKM. V shed 6 bases and J shed 2 bases, with 17 bases lying between them. For the CDR3, the DNA is TGTGCCAGCAGACCAGCGGGGGGATTAACTGGAAACACCATATATTTT. It is translated as CASRPAGGLTGNTIYF.

This clone was observed a handful of times. The chain has TRBV14 and TRBJ2-5, with 8 bases identical to TRBD1. Germline values: CDR1 SGHDN, CDR2 FVKESK. The CDR3 contains 16 residues. V dropped 5 bases and J dropped 4; count of bases not matched to a gene: 12. The CDR3 sequence: CASSLQTGVRGETQYF. The CDR3 DNA reads TGTGCCAGCAGCTTACAGACAGGGGTGAGGGGAGAGACCCAGTACTTC.

This clone was seen only a few times. The gene calls are TRBV27 and TRBJ2-5, with 9 bases fitting TRBD1. The ends lost 8 bases at V and 5 bases at J; junction bases unmatched: 9. The germline V gene encodes CDR1 MNHEY and CDR2 SMNVEV (reference sequence). CDR3 size: 14 residues. In nucleotides, the CDR3 is TGTGCCAGCGCCCCCGGGACAGGGTTGGAGACCCAGTACTTC. As protein: CASAPGTGLETQYF.